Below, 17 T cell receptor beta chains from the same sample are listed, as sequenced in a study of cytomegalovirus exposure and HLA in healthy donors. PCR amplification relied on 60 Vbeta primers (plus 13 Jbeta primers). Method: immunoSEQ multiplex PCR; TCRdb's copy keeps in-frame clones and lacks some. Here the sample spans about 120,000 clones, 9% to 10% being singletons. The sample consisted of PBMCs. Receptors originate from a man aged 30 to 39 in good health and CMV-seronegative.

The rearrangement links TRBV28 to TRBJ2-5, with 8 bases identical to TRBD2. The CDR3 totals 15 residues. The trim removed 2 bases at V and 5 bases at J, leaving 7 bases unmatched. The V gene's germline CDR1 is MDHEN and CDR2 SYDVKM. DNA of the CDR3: TGTGCCAGCAGTTTACGGCGCGGGAGGTGGGAGACCCAGTACTTC. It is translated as CASSLRRGRWETQYF.

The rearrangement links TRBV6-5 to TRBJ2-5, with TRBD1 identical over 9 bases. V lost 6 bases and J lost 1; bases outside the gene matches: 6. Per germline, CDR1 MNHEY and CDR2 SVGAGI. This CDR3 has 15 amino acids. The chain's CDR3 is CASSINRGRQETQYF. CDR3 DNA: TGTGCCAGCAGCATAAACAGGGGGCGCCAAGAGACCCAGTACTTC.

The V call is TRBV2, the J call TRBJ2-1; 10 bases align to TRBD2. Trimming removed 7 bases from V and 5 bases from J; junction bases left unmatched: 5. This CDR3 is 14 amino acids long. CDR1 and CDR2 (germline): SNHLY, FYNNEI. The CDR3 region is CASKRLAGDNEQFF. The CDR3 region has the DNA TGTGCCAGCAAGCGACTAGCGGGCGACAATGAGCAGTTCTTC.

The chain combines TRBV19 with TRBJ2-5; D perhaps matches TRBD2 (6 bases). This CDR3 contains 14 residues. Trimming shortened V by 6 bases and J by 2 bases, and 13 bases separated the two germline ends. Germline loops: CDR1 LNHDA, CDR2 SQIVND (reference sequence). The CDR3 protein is CASSSDLAQETQYF. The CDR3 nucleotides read TGTGCCAGTAGCAGCGATCTAGCGCAAGAGACCCAGTACTTC.

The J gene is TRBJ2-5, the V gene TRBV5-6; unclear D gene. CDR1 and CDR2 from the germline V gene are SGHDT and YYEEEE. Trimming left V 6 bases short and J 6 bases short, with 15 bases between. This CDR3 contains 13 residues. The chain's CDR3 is CASTPSSSKTQYF. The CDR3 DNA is TGTGCCAGCACCCCGAGTAGTTCGAAGACCCAGTACTTC.

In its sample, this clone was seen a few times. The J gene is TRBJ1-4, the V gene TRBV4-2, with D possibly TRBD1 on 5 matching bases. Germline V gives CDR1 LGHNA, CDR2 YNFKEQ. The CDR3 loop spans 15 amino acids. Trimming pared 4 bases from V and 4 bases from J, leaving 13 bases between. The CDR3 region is CASSRQQARNEKLFF. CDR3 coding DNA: TGTGCCAGCAGCCGACAGCAGGCCCGTAATGAAAAACTGTTTTTT.

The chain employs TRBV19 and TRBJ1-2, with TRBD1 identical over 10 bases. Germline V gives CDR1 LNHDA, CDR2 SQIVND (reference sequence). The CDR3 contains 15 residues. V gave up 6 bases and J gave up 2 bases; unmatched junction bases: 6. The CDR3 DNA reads TGTGCCAGTAGAGTCCGGACAGGGGGAAACTATGGCTACACCTTC. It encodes CASRVRTGGNYGYTF.

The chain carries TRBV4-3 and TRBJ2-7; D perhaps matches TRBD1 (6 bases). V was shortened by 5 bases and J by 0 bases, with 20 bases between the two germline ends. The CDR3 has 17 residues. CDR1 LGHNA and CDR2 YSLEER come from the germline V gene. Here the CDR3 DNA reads TGCGCCAGCAGCAAGGGGACACCGGGCCTCAGCTCCTACGAGCAGTACTTC. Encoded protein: CASSKGTPGLSSYEQYF.

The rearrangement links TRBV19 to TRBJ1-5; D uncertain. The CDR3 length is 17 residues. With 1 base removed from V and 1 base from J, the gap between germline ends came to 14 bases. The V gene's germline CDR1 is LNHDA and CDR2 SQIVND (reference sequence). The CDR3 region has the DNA TGTGCCAGTAGTATAGTCCGGGGTATAGGGAGCAATCAGCCCCAGCATTTT. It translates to CASSIVRGIGSNQPQHF.

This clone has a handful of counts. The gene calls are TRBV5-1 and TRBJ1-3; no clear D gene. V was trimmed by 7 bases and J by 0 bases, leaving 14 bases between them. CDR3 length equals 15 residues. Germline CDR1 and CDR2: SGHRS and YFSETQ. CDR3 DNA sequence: TGCGCCAGCTCGGAGGGCAGCCTCTCTGGAAACACCATATATTTT. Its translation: CASSEGSLSGNTIYF.

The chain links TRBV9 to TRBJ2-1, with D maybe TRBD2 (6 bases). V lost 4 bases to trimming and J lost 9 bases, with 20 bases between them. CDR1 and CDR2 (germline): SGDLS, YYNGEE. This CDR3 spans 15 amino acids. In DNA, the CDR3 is TGTGCCAGCAGCCCTAGCGACTCCCCAGGGTTTGAGCAGTTCTTC. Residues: CASSPSDSPGFEQFF.

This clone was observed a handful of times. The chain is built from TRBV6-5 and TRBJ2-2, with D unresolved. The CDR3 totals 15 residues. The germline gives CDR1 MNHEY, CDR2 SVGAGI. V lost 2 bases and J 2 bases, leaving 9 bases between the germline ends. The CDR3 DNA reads TGTGCCAGCAGTTACGGCGGAGTAAACACCGGGGAGCTGTTTTTT. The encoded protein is CASSYGGVNTGELFF.

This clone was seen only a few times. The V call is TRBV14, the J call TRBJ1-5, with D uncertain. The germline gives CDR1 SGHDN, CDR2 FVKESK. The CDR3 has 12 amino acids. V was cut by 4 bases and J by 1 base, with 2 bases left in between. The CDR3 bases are TGTGCCAGCAGCCTAAGCAATCAGCCCCAGCATTTT. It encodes CASSLSNQPQHF.

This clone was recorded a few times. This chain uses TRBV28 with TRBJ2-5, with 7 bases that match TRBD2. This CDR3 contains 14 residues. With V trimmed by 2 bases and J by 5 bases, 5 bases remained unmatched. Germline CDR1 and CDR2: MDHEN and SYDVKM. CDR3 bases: TGTGCCAGCAGTTTACAGCGGGACGGTGAGACCCAGTACTTC. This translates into CASSLQRDGETQYF.

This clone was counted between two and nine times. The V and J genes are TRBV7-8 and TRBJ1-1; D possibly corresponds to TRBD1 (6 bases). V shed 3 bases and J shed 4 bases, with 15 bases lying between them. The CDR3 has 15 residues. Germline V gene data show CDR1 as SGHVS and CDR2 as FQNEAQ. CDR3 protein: CASSFFGRGPTEAFF. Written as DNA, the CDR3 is TGTGCCAGCAGCTTTTTCGGCAGGGGTCCCACTGAAGCTTTCTTT.

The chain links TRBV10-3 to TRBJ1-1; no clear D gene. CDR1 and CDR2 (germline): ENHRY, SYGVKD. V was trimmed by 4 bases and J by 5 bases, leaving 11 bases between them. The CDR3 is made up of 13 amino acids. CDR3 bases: TGTGCCATCAGTGCGGCGGTTTGGACTGAAGCTTTCTTT. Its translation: CAISAAVWTEAFF.

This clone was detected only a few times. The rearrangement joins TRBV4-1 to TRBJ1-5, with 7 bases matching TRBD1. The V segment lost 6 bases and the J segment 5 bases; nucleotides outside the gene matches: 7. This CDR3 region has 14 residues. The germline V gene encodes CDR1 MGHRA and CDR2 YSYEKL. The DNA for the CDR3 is TGCGCCAGCAGGGATACAGGGGTCGATCAGCCCCAGCATTTT. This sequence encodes CASRDTGVDQPQHF.